The 28 T cell receptor beta chains below all came from one sample that was sequenced in a study of blood T cells in healthy people across ages. Together with a sample-barcoded 5' primer, a J-beta primer mix was included in a second PCR lasting about 6 to 11 cycles. Each CDR3 protein is one row after TCRdb ran MiXCR on the 5' RACE reads. The sample has some 1,800,000 distinct CDR3 sequences, 30% to 40% seen once. Source material: blood. The source of these receptors is a human donor in good health.

Written as DNA, the CDR3 is TGCAGTGCTGCAGTAACAGGGTTAGATACGCAGTATTTT. Translated: CSAAVTGLDTQYF. The gene calls are TRBV20-1 and TRBJ2-3, with a weak D call TRBD1 (6 bases). Trimming cost V 5 bases and J 5 bases, with 14 bases left between them. Germline V CDR1 and CDR2: DFQATT, SNEGSKA (reference sequence). The CDR3 is 13 amino acids.

The rearrangement links TRBV6-5 to TRBJ2-4; D assignment may be TRBD1 or TRBD2 (5 bases each). Trimming took off 0 bases at V and 5 bases at J, with 8 bases between the two ends. Per germline, CDR1 MNHEY and CDR2 SVGAGI. The CDR3 has 14 residues. In DNA form, the CDR3 reads TGTGCCAGCAGTTACTCGGGACCCGAAAACATTCAGTACTTC. As protein: CASSYSGPENIQYF.

The chain is built from TRBV4-1 and TRBJ1-4; D is ambiguous. The germline gives CDR1 MGHRA, CDR2 YSYEKL. CDR3 length: 14 amino acids. Trimming took off 0 bases at V and 8 bases at J, with 10 bases between the two ends. The CDR3 spells CASSQEGGTEKLFF. The DNA of the CDR3 is TGCGCCAGCAGCCAAGAAGGTGGTACCGAAAAACTGTTTTTT.

This sequence joins TRBV12-3 or TRBV12-4 and TRBJ2-5; 10 bases match TRBD2. This CDR3 spans 14 amino acids. J was trimmed by 4 bases and V by 6 bases; bases with no gene match: 5. The CDR3 here is CASRWSSGRETQYF. In DNA form, the CDR3 reads TGTGCCAGCAGGTGGTCTAGCGGGAGAGAGACCCAGTACTTC.

This chain connects TRBV5-1 to TRBJ2-5, with D unclear. Looked up from germline, CDR1 is SGHRS and CDR2 is YFSETQ. Trimming stripped 5 bases from V and 2 bases from J, with 13 bases between. The CDR3 is made up of 14 amino acids. DNA for the CDR3: TGCGCCAGCAGAAAGGACGTAATACAAGAGACCCAGTACTTC. This gives the protein CASRKDVIQETQYF.

This rearrangement joins TRBV3-1 to TRBJ2-1; TRBD2 matches at 15 bases. CDR1 and CDR2 from the germline V gene are LGHDT and YNNKEL (reference sequence). The CDR3 has 15 residues. Losses at the gene ends were 3 bases for V and 12 bases for J; bases not matched to a gene: 6. This chain's CDR3 is CASSQRTSGGAGQFF. CDR3 in DNA: TGTGCCAGCAGCCAGCGGACTAGCGGGGGGGCGGGGCAGTTCTTC.

This clonotype was seen more than once but under ten times. The chain recombines TRBV28 with TRBJ1-2; D uncertain. Trimming took off 6 bases at V and 4 bases at J, with 12 bases between the two ends. Germline V lookup: CDR1 MDHEN, CDR2 SYDVKM. This CDR3 is built from 13 residues. The CDR3 bases are TGTGCCAGCAGCGGCGAAGTAGGCTATGGCTACACCTTC. Translation gives CASSGEVGYGYTF.

This clonotype was seen repeatedly, ten times or more. V gene TRBV15 combines with J gene TRBJ1-5; tentatively, D is TRBD1 (6 bases). The V gene lost 2 bases and the J gene lost 3 bases, with 17 bases spanning the gap. CDR1 and CDR2 from the germline V gene are LNHNV and YYDKDF (reference sequence). The CDR3 is made up of 17 amino acids. In DNA form, the CDR3 reads TGTGCCACCAGCAGACCAACCCTTACAGGGACCAATCAGCCCCAGCATTTT. Translated: CATSRPTLTGTNQPQHF.

The V call is TRBV12-3 or TRBV12-4, the J call TRBJ2-1; 12 bases align to TRBD2. Trimming removed 4 bases from V and 7 bases from J; junction bases left unmatched: 8. This CDR3 is built from 16 residues. CDR3 residues: CASSYALAGGRNEQFF. Here the CDR3 DNA reads TGTGCCAGCAGTTACGCCCTAGCGGGGGGGCGGAATGAGCAGTTCTTC.

The rearrangement uses TRBV29-1 and TRBJ2-1; a possible D gene is TRBD2 (6 bases). This CDR3 comprises 15 residues. Trimming took off 6 bases at V and 0 bases at J, with 15 bases between the two ends. CDR1 SQVTM and CDR2 ANQGSEA come from the germline V gene. The CDR3 bases are TGCAGCGTCGGGGAGGAAGCGGGCTCCTACAATGAGCAGTTCTTC. Translated: CSVGEEAGSYNEQFF.

This rearrangement joins TRBV12-3 or TRBV12-4 to TRBJ2-4, with 7 bases fitting TRBD2. The J call may be mistaken, given a closer DNA end match to TRBJ2-7. The CDR3 has 15 amino acids. CDR3 in amino acids: CASSLGAGFTNEQYF. CDR3 DNA: TGTGCCAGCAGTTTGGGAGCGGGGTTCACTAACGAGCAGTACTTC.

The chain recombines TRBV19 with TRBJ1-1, with D unclear. CDR1 is LNHDA, CDR2 SQIVND, per germline (reference sequence). This CDR3 is built from 13 residues. V gave up 9 bases and J gave up 3 bases, with 14 bases separating them. CDR3 in amino acids: CASNDWRDTEAFF. The CDR3 DNA follows: TGTGCCAGCAACGATTGGAGGGACACTGAAGCTTTCTTT.

This clonotype occurred a few times. This rearrangement joins TRBV5-1 to TRBJ2-1; 11 nucleotides agree with TRBD2. CDR3 size: 15 residues. The germline CDR1 and CDR2 sequences are SGHRS and YFSETQ. The J segment lost 7 bases and the V segment lost 0 bases, leaving 3 bases of the junction unmatched. The CDR3 sequence is CASSLGGLAVNEQFF. In DNA form, the CDR3 reads TGCGCCAGCAGCTTGGGGGGACTAGCGGTGAATGAGCAGTTCTTC.

The gene calls are TRBV7-2 and TRBJ2-5; D unclear. Trimming shortened V by 2 bases and J by 5 bases, and 15 bases separated the two germline ends. The germline V gene encodes CDR1 SGHTA and CDR2 FQGNSA. CDR3 length: 15 residues. The CDR3 here is CASSLLADLSETQYF. CDR3 sequence (DNA): TGTGCCAGCAGCTTATTAGCTGATCTCTCGGAGACCCAGTACTTC.

The chain employs TRBV29-1 and TRBJ2-7; D remains unclear. Germline V CDR1 and CDR2: SQVTM, ANQGSEA. V shed 7 bases and J shed 0 bases, with 13 bases lying between them. The CDR3 length is 13 residues. DNA for the CDR3: TGCAGCGCCTCCACAGTGAGCTCCTACGAGCAGTACTTC. Its protein is CSASTVSSYEQYF.

A note on this clonotype: This may stem from a read error, because a much larger clone lies one nucleotide away. V gene TRBV4-1 combines with J gene TRBJ2-5; weak D call: TRBD2 (6 bases). This CDR3 is built from 17 residues. Germline V gene lookup returns CDR1 MGHRA and CDR2 YSYEKL. Between the trimmed V and J ends, which lost 3 bases and 5 bases, there was a span of 22 bases. As DNA, the CDR3 is TGCGCCAGCAGCCAGGGCCGGGAGTCCGGATGGGGGGAGACCCAGTACTTC. This codes for CASSQGRESGWGETQYF.

This clonotype was detected a few times. This chain links TRBV4-2 with TRBJ1-2; the match to TRBD1 covers 7 bases. This CDR3 region has 15 residues. V gave up 2 bases and J gave up 6 bases; unmatched junction bases: 9. CDR1 is LGHNA and CDR2 is YNFKEQ in the germline V gene. For the CDR3, the DNA is TGTGCCAGCAGCCAAACTACAGGGGTTGGGGATGGCTACACCTTC. Protein: CASSQTTGVGDGYTF.

This chain connects TRBV15 to TRBJ2-1; no clear D gene. Germline lookup yields CDR1 LNHNV and CDR2 YYDKDF (reference sequence). CDR3 length: 13 residues. V dropped 8 bases and J dropped 8 bases, with 16 bases sitting between them. CDR3 sequence reads: CATAREKGYEQFF. The CDR3 bases are TGTGCCACCGCCCGTGAGAAAGGTTATGAGCAGTTCTTC. The full variable domain, with the rest looked up from reference TRBV15 and TRBJ2-1, is DAMVIQNPRYQVTQFGKPVTLSCSQTLNHNVMYWYQQKSSQAPKLLFHYYDKDFNNEADTPDNFQSRRPNTSFCFLDIRSPGLGDTAMYLCATAREKGYEQFFGPGTRLTVL.

The chain has TRBV20-1 and TRBJ2-1, with 9 nucleotides matching TRBD2. This CDR3 has 15 residues. After removal of 1 base from V and 2 bases from J, the junction contained 3 bases not matched to a gene. Germline V gives CDR1 DFQATT, CDR2 SNEGSKA (reference sequence). The CDR3 reads CSARALAGPYNEQFF. DNA for the CDR3: TGCAGTGCTAGAGCCCTAGCGGGGCCCTACAATGAGCAGTTCTTC.

The rearrangement joins TRBV6-4 to TRBJ2-3, with D unresolved. CDR3 length: 13 residues. V was pared by 2 bases and J by 2 bases, with 5 bases between. Germline CDR1 is MRHNA and CDR2 is SNTAGT. For the CDR3, the DNA is TGTGCCAGCAGTGACCTTATCACAGATACGCAGTATTTT. Translating gives CASSDLITDTQYF.

The chain is built from TRBV28 and TRBJ2-1; a possible D gene is TRBD1 (6 bases). Germline lookup yields CDR1 MDHEN and CDR2 SYDVKM. The ends were cut back, 6 bases at V and 8 bases at J, with 14 bases in the middle. CDR3 length equals 13 residues. In nucleotides, the CDR3 is TGTGCCAGCAGCGCATACGGGACATATGAGCAGTTCTTC. Its translation: CASSAYGTYEQFF.

The rearrangement joins TRBV10-3 to TRBJ1-6; D gene ambiguous. Germline-derived CDR1 and CDR2 are ENHRY and SYGVKD. Trimming stripped 8 bases from V and 7 bases from J, with 15 bases between. The CDR3 is 14 residues long. The CDR3 coding sequence is TGTGCCATCCGAACGGCTGGGAAGAATTCACCCCTCCACTTT. Amino acid sequence: CAIRTAGKNSPLHF.

This clonotype was observed a handful of times. The genes are TRBV13 and TRBJ2-6; D ambiguous. The germline V gene encodes CDR1 PRHDT and CDR2 FYEKMQ (reference sequence). The CDR3 covers 16 residues. V lost 3 bases, J lost 0 bases, and 9 bases lay in between. CDR3 sequence: CASSLTQGSGANVLTF. The CDR3 coding sequence is TGTGCCAGCAGCTTGACACAAGGCTCTGGGGCCAACGTCCTGACTTTC.

The genes are TRBV4-3 and TRBJ2-1; a weak D match, TRBD2 (6 bases). Germline CDR1 is LGHNA and CDR2 is YSLEER. CDR3 length: 13 amino acids. Deletions cut 2 bases from V and 12 bases from J, with 14 bases between. The CDR3 sequence: CASSQKLGGVQFF. In nucleotides, the CDR3 is TGCGCCAGCAGCCAAAAACTAGGAGGGGTGCAGTTCTTC.

The chain recombines TRBV20-1 with TRBJ2-4, with 7 bases aligning to TRBD1. The J call may be faulty, since TRBJ2-7 better matches the DNA end. Germline V gives CDR1 DFQATT, CDR2 SNEGSKA (reference sequence). This CDR3 contains 15 residues. DNA of the CDR3: TGCAGTGCTAGAGATAGGAGACAGGGTCTTCACGAGCAGTACTTC. It specifies CSARDRRQGLHEQYF.

This clonotype has only a few counts. J is TRBJ2-1 and V is TRBV5-1; D gene ambiguous. The CDR3 sequence is 14 residues long. Trimming cost V 6 bases and J 2 bases, with 12 bases left between them. Germline V lookup: CDR1 SGHRS, CDR2 YFSETQ. In DNA, the CDR3 is TGCGCCAGCAATCCGGTGGACCCCTACAATGAGCAGTTCTTC. Protein: CASNPVDPYNEQFF.

With regard to this clonotype: No conserved phenylalanine or tryptophan ends this CDR3, so it is likely a read error. The chain couples TRBV7-2 to TRBJ2-5, with TRBD1 as a possible D gene (6 bases). The germline V and J ends were trimmed by 4 bases and 5 bases, with 14 bases remaining between them. Per the germline V gene, CDR1 is SGHTA and CDR2 is FQGNSA. CDR3 length: 14 amino acids. The CDR3 nucleotides are TGTGCCAGCAGCTCCGCCGGGACAAGGGAGACCCAGTACTTA. Translated: CASSSAGTRETQYL.

In its sample, this clonotype was seen once. J is TRBJ1-2 and V is TRBV3-1; 9 bases agree with TRBD1. Germline V gene lookup returns CDR1 LGHDT and CDR2 YNNKEL (reference sequence). The CDR3 totals 14 residues. V was pared by 4 bases and J by 8 bases, with 8 bases of the junction left unmatched. CDR3 nucleotide sequence: TGTGCCAGCAGCCCGACAGGGGGAAGCCTCGGCTACACCTTC. Protein product: CASSPTGGSLGYTF.